This passage covers 20 T cell receptor beta chains from one sample sequenced in a study of identical twins listed by TCRdb under 2016. Libraries were made using 5' RACE. Reads for this sample came from an Illumina HiSeq 2000. TCRdb reworked the public reads: Q25 trimming with fastp, MiXCR clone assembly, productive beta chains retained. Rows matching on CDR3 protein sequence are summarized as one entry with the most common DNA and genes. The sample table records around 1.7 million distinct CDR3 sequences; around a third of these occur just once. The top ten hold under 0.35% of the sample. Sequenced material: cord blood. The receptors derive from a newborn girl in good health.

The chain is built from TRBV5-1 and TRBJ1-2; 9 bases line up with TRBD1. The CDR3 totals 15 residues. The J segment lost 6 bases and the V segment lost 4 bases, leaving 10 bases of the junction unmatched. CDR1 SGHRS and CDR2 YFSETQ come from the germline V gene. The CDR3 loop is CASSPLRWTGDGYTF. The CDR3 nucleotides are TGCGCCAGCAGCCCACTGAGATGGACAGGGGATGGCTACACCTTC.

The gene calls are TRBV5-1 and TRBJ2-7, with 9 bases lining up with TRBD2. CDR3 length: 17 amino acids. From germline, CDR1 is SGHRS and CDR2 YFSETQ. J lost 7 bases, V lost 1 base, and 15 bases had no gene match. The CDR3 DNA reads as TGCGCCAGCAGCTTGAGGAGTGCGGGGGGGACCTACAATGAGCAGTACTTC. This codes for CASSLRSAGGTYNEQYF. The entire variable domain, with the rest obtained from reference TRBV5-1 and TRBJ2-7, is as follows: KAGVTQTPRYLIKTRGQQVTLSCSPISGHRSVSWYQQTPGQGLQFLFEYFSETQRNKGNFPGRFSGRQFSNSRSEMNVSTLELGDSALYLCASSLRSAGGTYNEQYFGPGTRLTVT.

V and J are TRBV20-1 and TRBJ2-2; possibly TRBD2 for D (5 bases). Trimming took off 5 bases at V and 4 bases at J, with 14 bases between the two ends. Germline V gene sequence: CDR1 DFQATT, CDR2 SNEGSKA (reference sequence). This CDR3 is built from 14 residues. As DNA, the CDR3 is TGCAGTGCTTGCCTGGACTGTGCCACCGGGGAGCTGTTTTTT. Protein sequence: CSACLDCATGELFF.

A few counts support this clonotype. The chain links TRBV20-1 to TRBJ2-1; 12 nucleotides line up with TRBD2. This CDR3 has 17 residues. V lost 0 bases, J lost 2 bases, and 5 bases stayed unmatched. Per germline, CDR1 DFQATT and CDR2 SNEGSKA (reference sequence). The CDR3 spells CSAREASGRATYNEQFF. Here the CDR3 DNA reads TGCAGTGCTAGAGAGGCTAGCGGGAGGGCGACCTACAATGAGCAGTTCTTC.

The V gene is TRBV10-3, the J gene TRBJ2-2, with 10 bases that match TRBD1. The germline gives CDR1 ENHRY, CDR2 SYGVKD. The CDR3 is made up of 13 amino acids. Losses at the gene ends were 8 bases for V and 7 bases for J; bases not matched to a gene: 4. CDR3 DNA sequence: TGTGCCATCCGGGACAGGGGTATCGGGGAGCTGTTTTTT. Amino acid sequence: CAIRDRGIGELFF.

The J gene is TRBJ1-1, the V gene TRBV7-6; TRBD1 matches 7 bases. Germline CDR1 and CDR2: SGHVS and FNYEAQ. V shed 1 base and J 3 bases; nucleotides not matched to a gene: 8. The CDR3 has 16 amino acids. The CDR3 region is CASSLVGQAEYTEAFF. The CDR3 DNA reads TGTGCCAGCAGCTTAGTCGGACAGGCTGAGTACACTGAAGCTTTCTTT.

The chain links TRBV5-1 to TRBJ2-1; TRBD2 agrees at 7 bases. The junction had 15 bases not matched to a gene; V was cut back by 7 bases and J by 8 bases. This CDR3 region has 15 residues. Germline V gene data show CDR1 as SGHRS and CDR2 as YFSETQ. CDR3 nucleotides: TGCGCCAGCCAAAACTCGGGACTACCTTACCATGAGCAGTTCTTC. This gives the protein CASQNSGLPYHEQFF.

This clonotype was detected many times. V and J are TRBV5-1 and TRBJ1-1; maybe TRBD1 (6 bases). The V end lost 0 bases, the J end lost 3 bases, and 6 bases lay between the germline ends. The germline gives CDR1 SGHRS, CDR2 YFSETQ. This CDR3 has 13 residues. The CDR3 DNA sequence: TGCGCCAGCAGCTTGGCAGGGGACACTGAAGCTTTCTTT. Its protein is CASSLAGDTEAFF.

The chain uses TRBV5-6 and TRBJ1-4; no firm D call. Germline CDR1 is SGHDT and CDR2 is YYEEEE. Deletions cut 2 bases from V and 0 bases from J, with 11 bases between. This CDR3 contains 16 residues. DNA for the CDR3: TGTGCCAGCAGCTTTAGATCTGGCGCAACTAATGAAAAACTGTTTTTT. It specifies CASSFRSGATNEKLFF.

Comment on this clonotype: One end of the junction is discordant with germline, which a read error may explain. CDR3 DNA sequence: TGTGCTAGCAGCTCTGGACTAGCGGGAGCCTATGAGCAGTTCTTC. Translated: CASSSGLAGAYEQFF. The gene calls are TRBV7-7 and TRBJ2-1; TRBD2 matches at 13 bases. The CDR3 extends over 15 amino acids. The germline V gene has CDR1 SSHAT and CDR2 FNYEAQ (reference sequence).

The chain couples TRBV9 to TRBJ2-7; D may be TRBD2 (5 bases). V shed 4 bases and J shed 3 bases, with 14 bases lying between them. The CDR3 has 14 amino acids. From germline, CDR1 is SGDLS and CDR2 YYNGEE. The CDR3 nucleotides read TGTGCCAGCAGCCCAGCGGACGCCCGCTACGAGCAGTACTTC. As protein: CASSPADARYEQYF.

This clonotype has more than one count but fewer than ten. The chain links TRBV27 to TRBJ1-1; perhaps TRBD1 as D (6 bases). Trimming took off 6 bases at V and 4 bases at J, with 15 bases between the two ends. The CDR3 covers 14 residues. Germline V gene sequence: CDR1 MNHEY, CDR2 SMNVEV (reference sequence). The CDR3 coding sequence is TGTGCCAGCAGGATATCAGGGGTGAGCACTGAAGCTTTCTTT. Translation: CASRISGVSTEAFF.

The V call is TRBV5-1, the J call TRBJ2-1, with 8 bases aligning to TRBD1. The CDR3 contains 15 residues. J was trimmed by 9 bases and V by 7 bases; bases with no gene match: 15. Germline loops: CDR1 SGHRS, CDR2 YFSETQ. CDR3 in amino acids: CASGSTGVNGGEQFF. The CDR3 DNA sequence: TGCGCCAGCGGCTCGACAGGGGTCAATGGGGGTGAGCAGTTCTTC.

This clonotype appeared a few times. The chain has TRBV10-2 and TRBJ2-1; 13 bases align to TRBD2. V dropped 1 base and J dropped 0; count of bases not matched to a gene: 3. Germline V gene data show CDR1 as WSHSY and CDR2 as SAAADI. CDR3 length equals 18 residues. The CDR3 region has the DNA TGCGCCAGCAGTGAGTGGGGACTAGCGGGGAGCTCCTACAATGAGCAGTTCTTC. Translation: CASSEWGLAGSSYNEQFF.

This clonotype has only a few counts. This chain joins TRBV6-1 and TRBJ1-2; D is unclear. This CDR3 comprises 13 residues. Germline V gene sequence: CDR1 MNHNS, CDR2 SASEGT. V was pared by 2 bases and J by 3 bases, with 7 bases between. This CDR3 is CASSERTYYGYTF. CDR3 nucleotides: TGTGCCAGCAGTGAACGCACCTACTATGGCTACACCTTC.

The chain joins TRBV7-2 to TRBJ2-5; D is possibly TRBD2 (7 bases). Germline V gene data show CDR1 as SGHTA and CDR2 as FQGNSA. Trimming stripped 8 bases from V and 2 bases from J, with 15 bases between. The CDR3 runs to 14 residues. CDR3 amino acids: CASVPGGAQETQYF. CDR3 nucleotides: TGTGCCAGCGTACCTGGGGGGGCTCAAGAGACCCAGTACTTC.

The chain has TRBV2 and TRBJ1-5; tentative D call: TRBD1 (6 bases). The germline gives CDR1 SNHLY, CDR2 FYNNEI. The V end lost 11 bases, the J end lost 6 bases, and 17 bases lay between the germline ends. This CDR3 is built from 13 residues. CDR3 coding DNA: TGTGCCTGCAAAAACAGGGTTAGTCAGCCCCAGCATTTT. It yields the protein CACKNRVSQPQHF. Complete variable domain (other parts from reference TRBV2 and TRBJ1-5): EPEVTQTPSHQVTQMGQEVILRCVPISNHLYFYWYRQILGQKVEFLVSFYNNEISEKSEIFDDQFSVERPDGSNFTLKIRSTKLEDSAMYFCACKNRVSQPQHFGDGTRLSIL.

This clonotype was detected only once. The V call is TRBV2, the J call TRBJ2-3, with TRBD1 as a possible D gene (6 bases). Germline values: CDR1 SNHLY, CDR2 FYNNEI. V shed 6 bases and J shed 2 bases, with 12 bases lying between them. The CDR3 has 14 residues. DNA of the CDR3: TGTGCCAGCAGACAGGACAGCTCCACAGATACGCAGTATTTT. Protein sequence: CASRQDSSTDTQYF.

This clonotype occurred a few times. The gene calls are TRBV27 and TRBJ1-5; 9 bases agree with TRBD1. The V gene end was trimmed by 6 bases and the J gene end by 7 bases; junction bases not matched to a gene: 16. Per the germline V gene, CDR1 is MNHEY and CDR2 is SMNVEV (reference sequence). CDR3 length equals 17 residues. Here the CDR3 reads CASSSNPTGGAGQPQHF. CDR3 sequence (DNA): TGTGCCAGCAGCTCTAACCCAACAGGGGGCGCAGGGCAGCCCCAGCATTTT.

The chain combines TRBV7-2 with TRBJ1-6; no clear D. The CDR3 contains 15 residues. V was shortened by 1 base and J by 9 bases, with 13 bases between the two germline ends. CDR1 is SGHTA and CDR2 is FQGNSA in the germline V gene. This chain's CDR3 is CASSLVRIWSSPLHF. The CDR3 DNA reads TGTGCCAGCAGCTTAGTGCGGATTTGGAGTTCACCCCTCCACTTT.